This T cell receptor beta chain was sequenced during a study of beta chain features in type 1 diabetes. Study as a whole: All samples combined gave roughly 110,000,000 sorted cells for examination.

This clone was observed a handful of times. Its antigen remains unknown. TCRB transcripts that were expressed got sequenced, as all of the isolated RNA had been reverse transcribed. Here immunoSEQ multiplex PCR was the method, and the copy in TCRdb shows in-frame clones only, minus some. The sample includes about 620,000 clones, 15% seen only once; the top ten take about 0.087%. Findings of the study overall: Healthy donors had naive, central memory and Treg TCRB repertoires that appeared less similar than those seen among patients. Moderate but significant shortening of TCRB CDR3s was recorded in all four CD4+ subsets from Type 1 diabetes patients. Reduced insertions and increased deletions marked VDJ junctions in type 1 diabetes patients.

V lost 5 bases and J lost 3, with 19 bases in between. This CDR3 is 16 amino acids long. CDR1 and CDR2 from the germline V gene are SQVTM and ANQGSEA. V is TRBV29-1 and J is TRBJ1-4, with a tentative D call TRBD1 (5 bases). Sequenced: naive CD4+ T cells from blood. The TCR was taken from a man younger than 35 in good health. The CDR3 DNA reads TGCAGCGTTTTAACCCTGGCGGGGGTCGCTAATGAAAAACTGTTTTTT. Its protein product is CSVLTLAGVANEKLFF. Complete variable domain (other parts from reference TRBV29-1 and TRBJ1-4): SAVISQKPSRDICQRGTSLTIQCQVDSQVTMMFWYRQQPGQSLTLIATANQGSEATYESGFVIDKFPISRPNLTFSTLTVSNMSPEDSSIYLCSVLTLAGVANEKLFFGSGTQLSVL.